This TCR beta chain derives from a study of T cell changes during pregnancy in multiple sclerosis. The J segment lost 3 bases and the V segment lost 4 bases, leaving 1 base of the junction unmatched. Germline-derived CDR1 and CDR2 are SNHLY and FYNNEI. The CDR3 is made up of 13 amino acids. Using immunoSEQ multiplex PCR, the repertoire was profiled, and TCRdb retains in-frame clones only, with some absent. The sample lists 35,000 to 50,000 clones, 80% to 90% occurring once. The clonotype comes from a female donor with multiple sclerosis, enrolled in a pregnancy study. This chain joins TRBV2 and TRBJ1-2; TRBD1 aligns across 8 bases. The source was CD4+ T cells from peripheral blood mononuclear cells, collected after pregnancy. CDR3 region: CASSVQGDYGYTF. For the CDR3, the DNA is TGTGCCAGCAGTGTACAGGGGGACTATGGCTACACCTTC.